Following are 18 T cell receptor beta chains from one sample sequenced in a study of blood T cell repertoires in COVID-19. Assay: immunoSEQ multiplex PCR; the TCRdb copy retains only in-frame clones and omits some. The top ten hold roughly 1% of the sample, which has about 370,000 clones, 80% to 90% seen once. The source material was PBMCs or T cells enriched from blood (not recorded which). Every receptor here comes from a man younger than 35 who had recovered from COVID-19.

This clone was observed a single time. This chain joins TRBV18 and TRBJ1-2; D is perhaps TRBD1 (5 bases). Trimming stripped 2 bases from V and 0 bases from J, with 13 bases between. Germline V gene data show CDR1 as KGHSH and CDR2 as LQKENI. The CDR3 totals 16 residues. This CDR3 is CASSPFSGEANYGYTF. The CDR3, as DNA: TGTGCCAGCTCACCATTTTCGGGGGAAGCTAACTATGGCTACACCTTC.

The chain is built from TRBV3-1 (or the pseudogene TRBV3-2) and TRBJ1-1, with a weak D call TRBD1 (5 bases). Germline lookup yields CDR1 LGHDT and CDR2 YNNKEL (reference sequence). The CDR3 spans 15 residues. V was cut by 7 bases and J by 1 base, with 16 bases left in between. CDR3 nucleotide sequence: TGTGCCAGCACGGGTGCAGGGAAAAGGAACACTGAAGCTTTCTTT. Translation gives CASTGAGKRNTEAFF.

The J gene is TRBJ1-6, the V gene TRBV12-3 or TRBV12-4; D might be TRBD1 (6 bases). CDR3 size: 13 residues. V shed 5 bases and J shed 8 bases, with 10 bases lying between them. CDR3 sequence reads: CASSRGADSPLHF. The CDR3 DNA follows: TGTGCCAGCAGTCGGGGGGCGGATTCACCCCTCCACTTT.

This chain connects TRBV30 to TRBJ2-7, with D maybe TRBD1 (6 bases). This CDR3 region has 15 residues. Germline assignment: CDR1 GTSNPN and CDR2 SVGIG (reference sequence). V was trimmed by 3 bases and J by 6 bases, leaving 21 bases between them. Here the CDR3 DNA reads TGTGCCTGGAGGTTAAAAATGACAGGTTATAGCGAGCAGTACTTC. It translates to CAWRLKMTGYSEQYF.

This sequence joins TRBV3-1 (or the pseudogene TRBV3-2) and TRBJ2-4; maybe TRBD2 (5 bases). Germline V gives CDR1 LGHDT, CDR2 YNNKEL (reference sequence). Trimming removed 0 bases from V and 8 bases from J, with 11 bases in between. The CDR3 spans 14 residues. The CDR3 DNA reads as TGTGCCAGCAGCCAAGAAGTTAAGAGGGACATTCAGTACTTC. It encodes CASSQEVKRDIQYF.

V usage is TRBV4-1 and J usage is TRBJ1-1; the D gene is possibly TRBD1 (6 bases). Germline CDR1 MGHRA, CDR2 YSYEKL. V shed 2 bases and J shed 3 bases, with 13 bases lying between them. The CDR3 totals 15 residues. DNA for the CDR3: TGCGCCAGCAGCCAACGCCAGGGGCACGACACTGAAGCTTTCTTT. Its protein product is CASSQRQGHDTEAFF.

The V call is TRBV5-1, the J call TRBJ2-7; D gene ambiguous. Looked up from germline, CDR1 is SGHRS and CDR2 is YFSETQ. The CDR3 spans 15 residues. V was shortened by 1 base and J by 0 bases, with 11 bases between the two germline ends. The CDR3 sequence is CASSLSDASSYEQYF. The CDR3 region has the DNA TGCGCCAGCAGCTTGAGCGACGCGAGCTCCTACGAGCAGTACTTC.

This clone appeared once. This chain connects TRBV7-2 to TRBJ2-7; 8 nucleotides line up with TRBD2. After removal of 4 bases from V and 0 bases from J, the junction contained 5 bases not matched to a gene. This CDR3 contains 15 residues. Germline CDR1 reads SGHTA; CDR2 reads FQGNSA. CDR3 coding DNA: TGTGCCAGCAGCTCTAGCGGGTCTAGCTCCTACGAGCAGTACTTC. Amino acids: CASSSSGSSSYEQYF.

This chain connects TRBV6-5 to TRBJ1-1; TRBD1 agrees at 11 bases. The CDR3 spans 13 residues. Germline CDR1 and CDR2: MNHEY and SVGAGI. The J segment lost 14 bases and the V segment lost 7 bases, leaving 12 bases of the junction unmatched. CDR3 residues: CASTAADRGRVFF. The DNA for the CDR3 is TGTGCCAGCACCGCTGCGGACAGGGGGCGTGTATTCTTT.

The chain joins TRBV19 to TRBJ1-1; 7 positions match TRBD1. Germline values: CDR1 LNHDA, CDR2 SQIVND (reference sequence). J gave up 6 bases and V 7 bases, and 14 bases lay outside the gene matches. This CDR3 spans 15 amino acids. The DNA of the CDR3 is TGTGCCAGTACCCGACTAGGGGGCCCTCCTTCTGAAGCTTTCTTT. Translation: CASTRLGGPPSEAFF.

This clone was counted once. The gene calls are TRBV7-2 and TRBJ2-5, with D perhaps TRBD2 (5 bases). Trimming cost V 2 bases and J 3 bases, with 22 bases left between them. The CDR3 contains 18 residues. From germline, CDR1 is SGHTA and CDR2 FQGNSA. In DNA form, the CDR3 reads TGTGCCAGCAGCTTAATTACGGTTCTGGACTCCACGAAAGAGACCCAGTACTTC. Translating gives CASSLITVLDSTKETQYF.

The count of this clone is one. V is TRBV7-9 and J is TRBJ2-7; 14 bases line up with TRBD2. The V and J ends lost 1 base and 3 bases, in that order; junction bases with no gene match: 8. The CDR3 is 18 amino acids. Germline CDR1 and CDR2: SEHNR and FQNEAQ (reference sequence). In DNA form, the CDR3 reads TGTGCCAGCAGCTTAGAGAAGGGACTAGCGGGGGAAAACTACGAGCAGTACTTC. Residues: CASSLEKGLAGENYEQYF.

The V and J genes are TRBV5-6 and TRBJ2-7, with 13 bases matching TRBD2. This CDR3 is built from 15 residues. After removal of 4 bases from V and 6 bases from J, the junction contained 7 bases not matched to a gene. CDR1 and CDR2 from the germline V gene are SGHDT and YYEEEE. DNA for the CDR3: TGTGCCAGCAGCGGCGGACTAGCGGGGGAGGGCGAGCAGTACTTC. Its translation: CASSGGLAGEGEQYF.

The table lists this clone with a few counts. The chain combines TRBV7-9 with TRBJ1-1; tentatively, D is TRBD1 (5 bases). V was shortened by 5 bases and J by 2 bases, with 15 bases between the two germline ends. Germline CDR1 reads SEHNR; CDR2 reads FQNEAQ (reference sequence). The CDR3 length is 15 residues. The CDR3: CASSPTGGANTEAFF. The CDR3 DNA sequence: TGTGCCAGCAGCCCTACAGGAGGGGCCAACACTGAAGCTTTCTTT.

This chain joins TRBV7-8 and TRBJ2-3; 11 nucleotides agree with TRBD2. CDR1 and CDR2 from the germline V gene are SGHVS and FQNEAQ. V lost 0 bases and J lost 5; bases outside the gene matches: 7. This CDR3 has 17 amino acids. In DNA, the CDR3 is TGTGCCAGCAGCTTAGCCTCCCTAGCGGGAGGCGGAGATACGCAGTATTTT. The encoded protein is CASSLASLAGGGDTQYF.

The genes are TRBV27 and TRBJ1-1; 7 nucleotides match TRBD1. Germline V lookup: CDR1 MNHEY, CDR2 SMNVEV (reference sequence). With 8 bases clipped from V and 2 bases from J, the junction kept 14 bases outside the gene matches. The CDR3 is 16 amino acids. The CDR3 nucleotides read TGTGCCAGCCGTTCCCCAGGAGGGGGCCGTAACACTGAAGCTTTCTTT. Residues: CASRSPGGGRNTEAFF.

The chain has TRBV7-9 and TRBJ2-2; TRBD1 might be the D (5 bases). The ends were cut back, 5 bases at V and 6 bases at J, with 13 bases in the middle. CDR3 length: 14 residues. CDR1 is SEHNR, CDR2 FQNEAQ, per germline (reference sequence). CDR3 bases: TGTGCCAGCAGCCTCCCCCAGGGTCCCGGGGAGCTGTTTTTT. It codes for CASSLPQGPGELFF.

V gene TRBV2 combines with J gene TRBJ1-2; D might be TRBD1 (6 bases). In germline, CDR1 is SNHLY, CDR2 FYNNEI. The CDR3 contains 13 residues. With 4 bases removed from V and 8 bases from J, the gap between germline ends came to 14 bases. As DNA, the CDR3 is TGTGCCAGCAGTGCCCTGGGGGCAACGGGCTACACCTTC. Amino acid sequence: CASSALGATGYTF.